Listed below are T cell receptor beta chains from one sample, sequenced in a study of blood T cell repertoires in COVID-19. Libraries were prepared by immunoSEQ multiplex PCR; TCRdb keeps only in-frame clonotypes and omits some of them. Of some 190,000 clones in the sample, 70% to 90% were seen once. Sequences were obtained from PBMCs or T cells enriched from blood (not recorded which). These receptors were collected from a woman in her forties in a cohort exposed to, infected with or recovered from COVID-19 (not recorded which). Both conserved end residues are part of each CDR3. The order of the fields is CDR3 protein, CDR3 DNA, clone size, CDR3 length, V gene, J gene, D gene. A D gene is named only where the DNA matches it firmly. For some rows the clone size is stated as once, few or many, or as a class when expanded; others skip it.

CASSVGGFWNTEAFF	TGTGCCAGCAGCGTGGGGGGATTCTGGAACACTGAAGCTTTCTTT	.	15	TRBV9	TRBJ1-1	.
CSVAGTGSDQPQHF	TGCAGCGTTGCTGGGACAGGTTCCGATCAGCCCCAGCATTTT	.	14	TRBV29-1	TRBJ1-5	TRBD1
CASSFSGSSYNEQFF	TGTGCCAGCAGCTTCAGCGGGAGCTCCTACAATGAGCAGTTCTTC	.	15	TRBV11-3	TRBJ2-1	TRBD2
CASSQGAAVSLDNYGYTF	TGCGCCAGCAGCCAAGGGGCAGCCGTCTCCCTTGATAACTATGGCTACACCTTC	.	18	TRBV4-1	TRBJ1-2	.
CASSQTSGINEQFF	TGTGCCAGCAGCCAAACTAGCGGGATAAATGAGCAGTTCTTC	.	14	TRBV14	TRBJ2-1	TRBD2
CASSPSPGTSGYNEQFF	TGTGCCAGCAGCCCAAGTCCCGGGACTAGCGGCTACAATGAGCAGTTCTTC	.	17	TRBV3-1/TRBV3-2	TRBJ2-1	TRBD2
CASGPSPTGELFF	TGTGCTAGTGGTCCGAGCCCCACCGGGGAGCTGTTTTTT	.	13	TRBV12-5	TRBJ2-2	.
CASSYSERDSTDTQYF	TGTGCCAGCAGTTACTCGGAACGGGATAGCACAGATACGCAGTATTTT	.	16	TRBV6-2/TRBV6-3	TRBJ2-3	.
CASSAQGAEAFF	TGCGCCAGCAGCGCCCAGGGGGCTGAAGCTTTCTTT	once	12	TRBV5-1	TRBJ1-1	TRBD1
CASSDNGVTKNEKLFF	TGTGCCAGCAGTGATAATGGAGTCACGAAAAATGAAAAACTGTTTTTT	.	16	TRBV2	TRBJ1-4	.
CASSWTGGEANEKLFF	TGCGCCAGCAGTTGGACAGGGGGCGAGGCTAATGAAAAACTGTTTTTT	.	16	TRBV4-1	TRBJ1-4	TRBD1
CASGGSNQPQHF	TGTGCCAGCGGAGGGAGCAATCAGCCCCAGCATTTT	few	12	TRBV28	TRBJ1-5	.
CASSHRQGRTEAFF	TGCGCCAGCAGCCACCGACAGGGACGAACTGAAGCTTTCTTT	.	14	TRBV4-1	TRBJ1-1	TRBD1
CASSLREGSDTGELFF	TGCGCCAGCAGCCTGCGGGAGGGATCGGATACCGGGGAGCTGTTTTTT	.	16	TRBV4-1	TRBJ2-2	TRBD2
CASRTRRGTACDEPQHF	TGTGCAAGTCGCACACGTAGGGGGACAGCCTGCGATGAGCCCCAGCATTTT	.	17	TRBV12-2	TRBJ1-5	.
CASSLRGHEQYF	TGCGCCAGCAGCTTGAGGGGGCACGAGCAGTACTTC	.	12	TRBV5-1	TRBJ2-7	TRBD1
CASSQDLDYGRLIYEQYF	TGCGCCAGCAGCCAAGACTTGGACTACGGCCGTCTTATCTACGAGCAGTACTTC	few	18	TRBV4-1	TRBJ2-7	.
CASSLRLAVDEQFF	TGTGCCAGCAGCTTAAGACTAGCTGTCGATGAGCAGTTCTTC	few	14	TRBV5-6	TRBJ2-1	TRBD2
CASSSYSNQPQHF	TGTGCCAGCAGTTCGTATAGCAATCAGCCCCAGCATTTT	.	13	TRBV27	TRBJ1-5	.
CASSQDRGGYTF	TGTGCCAGCAGCCAAGATCGGGGAGGCTACACCTTC	.	12	TRBV14	TRBJ1-2	.
CASSQLVGNTIYF	TGTGCCAGCAGCCAATTAGTTGGAAACACCATATATTTT	.	13	TRBV14	TRBJ1-3	.
CASSVTSGGNEQFF	TGTGCCAGCAGCGTAACTAGCGGGGGGAATGAGCAGTTCTTC	.	14	TRBV9	TRBJ2-1	TRBD2